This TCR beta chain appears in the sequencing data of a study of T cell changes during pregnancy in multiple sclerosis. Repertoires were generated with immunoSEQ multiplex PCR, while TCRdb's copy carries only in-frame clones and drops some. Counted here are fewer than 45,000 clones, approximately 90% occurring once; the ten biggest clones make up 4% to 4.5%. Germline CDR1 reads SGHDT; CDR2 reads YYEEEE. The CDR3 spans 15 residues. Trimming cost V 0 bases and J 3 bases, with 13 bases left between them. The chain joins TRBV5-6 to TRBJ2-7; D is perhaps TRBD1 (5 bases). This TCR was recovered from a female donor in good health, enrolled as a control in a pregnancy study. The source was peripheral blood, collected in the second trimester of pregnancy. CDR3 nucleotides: TGTGCCAGCAGCTTGGAGGTAGGGGATATCTACGAGCAGTACTTC. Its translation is CASSLEVGDIYEQYF.